These T cell receptor beta chains were read from a single sample in a study of response to subunit inactivated influenza vaccine. TCRdb reprocessed the RT-PCR reads via MiXCR and lists one record per CDR3 protein. Among about 800,000 distinct CDR3 sequences listed, over 20% were seen once. The source was PBMCs from blood, collected 5 days after vaccination. These receptors all stem from a man aged 45-65 years who received an inactivated influenza vaccine. Each CDR3 is given with its conserved first and last residue. Not every row has a clone size; where given, it reads once, few, many or a size class.

len | j_gene | v_gene | abundance | CDR3aa
11 | TRBJ2-5 | TRBV7-9 | few | CASDGGETQYF
15 | TRBJ2-6 | TRBV5-6 | few | CASSGDFSGANVLTF
16 | TRBJ2-2 | TRBV28 | - | CASSLQFTSHTGELFF
16 | TRBJ1-2 | TRBV5-1 | - | CASSLRTGGLLSGYTF
17 | TRBJ2-3 | TRBV10-3 | - | CAISRGTGAGVTDTQYF
12 | TRBJ2-5 | TRBV6-6 | many | CASSYSRETQYF
13 | TRBJ2-7 | TRBV20-1 | - | CSATVQGEYEQYF
14 | TRBJ1-1 | TRBV3-1 | few | CASSPGGSNTEAFF
14 | TRBJ2-3 | TRBV7-7 | - | CASSPGTGEDTQYF
12 | TRBJ2-7 | TRBV20-1 | few | CSARSQGWEQYF
16 | TRBJ2-5 | TRBV24-1 | - | CATSSWDSGIQETQYF
16 | TRBJ2-3 | TRBV20-1 | - | CSATRKLAGFTDTQYF
13 | TRBJ1-6 | TRBV20-1 | many | CSAPAGSSSPLHF
16 | TRBJ1-1 | TRBV4-2 | few | CASSRGLIRVNTEAFF
15 | TRBJ2-1 | TRBV7-9 | - | CASSLEVAGANEQFF
15 | TRBJ2-2 | TRBV7-2 | - | CASSLGAPFTGELFF
17 | TRBJ2-1 | TRBV9 | - | CASSARTSGQGDNEQFF
14 | TRBJ1-5 | TRBV5-6 | - | CASSKTGGDQPQHF
14 | TRBJ2-1 | TRBV5-6 | - | CASSLRGLQGEQFF
15 | TRBJ2-1 | TRBV28 | few | CASSQSGASYNEQFF
15 | TRBJ2-5 | TRBV5-1 | - | CASSLAGTMWETQYF
16 | TRBJ2-5 | TRBV4-3 | few | CASSQNPSTSVETQYF
12 | TRBJ2-5 | TRBV11-1 | - | CASSLGMETQYF
16 | TRBJ2-3 | TRBV10-3 | - | CAIKSASGRGTDTQYF
17 | TRBJ2-3 | TRBV27 | - | CASSLIGAGVSTDTQYF
12 | TRBJ1-4 | TRBV20-1 | - | CSARDQGEKLFF
13 | TRBJ2-7 | TRBV20-1 | - | CSARVRVTYEQYF
15 | TRBJ2-2 | TRBV12-3/TRBV12-4 | few | CASSLDRGWVGELFF
14 | TRBJ1-1 | TRBV6-1 | few | CASSEAGQTTEAFF
12 | TRBJ2-7 | TRBV6-2/TRBV6-3 | - | CASSHPPYEQYF
11 | TRBJ1-1 | TRBV20-1 | few | CSARVSGEAFF